The clone carrying this T cell receptor beta chain has a single count. Under the authors' procedure: Reference gene primers were amplified, and this amplification served to estimate nucleated cell counts. TCRdb keeps only in-frame clones here, not all; method: immunoSEQ multiplex PCR. That table supplies the V and J calls and clone size; D and trimming were determined from the DNA. The sample has 180,000 or so clones, about 86% seen once. This entry belongs to a study of blood T cell repertoires in COVID-19. Study-wide background: Sites in the United States, Italy and Spain provided acute and convalescent COVID-19 samples. In each case, the material was cDNA or gDNA derived from T cells, B-cell-depleted T cells, or PBMCs.

The CDR3 contains 17 residues. Germline V gene sequence: CDR1 SGHRS, CDR2 YFSETQ. V gave up 3 bases and J gave up 0 bases, with 17 bases separating them. The receptor was derived from a man aged 55 to 70 with acute or convalescent COVID-19. The V gene is TRBV5-1, the J gene TRBJ2-3; tentatively, D is TRBD2 (5 bases). Sequencing used peripheral blood. The CDR3, as DNA: TGCGCCAGCAGCTCTGGGTCAATAGCGAGAAGCACAGATACGCAGTATTTT. Translating it yields CASSSGSIARSTDTQYF.